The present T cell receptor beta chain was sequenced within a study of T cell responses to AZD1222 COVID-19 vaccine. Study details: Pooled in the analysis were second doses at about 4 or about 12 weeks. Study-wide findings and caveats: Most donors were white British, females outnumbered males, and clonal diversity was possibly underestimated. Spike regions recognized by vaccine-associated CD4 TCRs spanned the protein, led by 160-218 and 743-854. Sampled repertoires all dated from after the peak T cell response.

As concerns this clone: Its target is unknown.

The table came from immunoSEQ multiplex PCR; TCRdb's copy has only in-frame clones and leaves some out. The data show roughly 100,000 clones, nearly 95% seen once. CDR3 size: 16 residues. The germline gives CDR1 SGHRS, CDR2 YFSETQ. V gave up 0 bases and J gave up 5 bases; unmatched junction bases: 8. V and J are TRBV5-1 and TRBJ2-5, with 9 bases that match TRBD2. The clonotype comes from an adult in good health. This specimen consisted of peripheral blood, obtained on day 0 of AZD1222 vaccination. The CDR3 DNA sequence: TGCGCCAGCAGCTTGGTTGCGGGAGGGCCTCGGGAGACCCAGTACTTC. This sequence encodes CASSLVAGGPRETQYF.